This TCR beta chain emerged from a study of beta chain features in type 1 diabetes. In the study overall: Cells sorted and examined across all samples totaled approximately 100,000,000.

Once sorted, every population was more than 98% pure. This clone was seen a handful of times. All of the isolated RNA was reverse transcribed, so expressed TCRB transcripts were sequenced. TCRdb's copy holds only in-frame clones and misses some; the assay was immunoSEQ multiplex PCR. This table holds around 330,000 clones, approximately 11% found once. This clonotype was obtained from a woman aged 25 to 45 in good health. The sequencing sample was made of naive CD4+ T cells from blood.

The CDR3 DNA reads TGTGCCAGCAGCTTACCGACCGGGACTCTCTCCTACGAGCAGTACTTC. Translated, it gives CASSLPTGTLSYEQYF. The rearrangement joins TRBV7-2 to TRBJ2-7, with D perhaps TRBD2 (6 bases). This CDR3 contains 16 residues. Trimming shortened V by 2 bases and J by 0 bases, and 14 bases separated the two germline ends. Germline CDR1 is SGHTA and CDR2 is FQGNSA.